One and the same sample provided the 28 T cell receptor beta chains below, sequenced in a study of cytomegalovirus exposure and HLA in healthy donors. The PCR had 60 Vbeta and 13 Jbeta primers. Measured with immunoSEQ multiplex PCR; TCRdb has only the in-frame clones, and not every one. The sample has fewer than 200,000 clones, roughly 80% seen once. Sequenced input: PBMCs. These receptors were collected from a boy aged 5-17 years in good health and CMV-seronegative.

This chain uses TRBV5-6 with TRBJ1-1; D possibly corresponds to TRBD1 (5 bases). Germline-derived CDR1 and CDR2 are SGHDT and YYEEEE. V lost 3 bases to trimming and J lost 7 bases, with 10 bases between them. The CDR3 has 12 residues. CDR3 DNA sequence: TGTGCCAGCAGCTCATGGGGCGGTGAAGCTTTCTTT. It is translated as CASSSWGGEAFF. Supplemented by reference TRBV5-6 and TRBJ1-1, the full variable domain reads DAGVTQSPTHLIKTRGQQVTLRCSPKSGHDTVSWYQQALGQGPQFIFQYYEEEERQRGNFPDRFSGHQFPNYSSELNVNALLLGDSALYLCASSSWGGEAFFGQGTRLTVV.

The chain is built from TRBV11-3 and TRBJ2-7, with a possible D match to TRBD2 (5 bases). V gave up 5 bases and J gave up 0 bases, with 20 bases separating them. Germline V gives CDR1 SGHNT, CDR2 YENEEA. This CDR3 contains 17 residues. CDR3 nucleotides: TGTGCCAGCAGCAGGAGGTCCGTCTCCTACCGCTCCTACGAGCAGTACTTC. It specifies CASSRRSVSYRSYEQYF. Supplemented by reference TRBV11-3 and TRBJ2-7, the full variable domain reads EAGVVQSPRYKIIEKKQPVAFWCNPISGHNTLYWYLQNLGQGPELLIRYENEEAVDDSQLPKDRFSAERLKGVDSTLKIQPAELGDSAVYLCASSRRSVSYRSYEQYFGPGTRLTVT.

The chain employs TRBV10-3 and TRBJ2-7; 10 bases line up with TRBD1. Trimming cost V 6 bases and J 2 bases; bases outside gene matches: 7. The CDR3 loop spans 15 amino acids. In germline, CDR1 is ENHRY, CDR2 SYGVKD. The CDR3: CAIRGGQGTTYEQYF. The CDR3 coding sequence is TGTGCCATCAGGGGGGGACAGGGGACTACCTACGAGCAGTACTTC.

The chain couples TRBV12-5 to TRBJ1-5; D is undetermined. Germline V lookup: CDR1 LGHNT, CDR2 FRNRAP. Trimming removed 2 bases from V and 9 bases from J, with 11 bases in between. The CDR3 contains 13 residues. DNA of the CDR3: TGTGCTAGTGGTTTGCTTCGGCGGGGGCCCCAGCATTTT. This gives the protein CASGLLRRGPQHF.

This clone was picked up one time. The genes are TRBV7-2 and TRBJ1-3; 8 bases fit TRBD1. Trimming took 3 bases from V and 0 from J; bases not matched to a gene: 4. Germline CDR1 reads SGHTA; CDR2 reads FQGNSA. The CDR3 is made up of 16 amino acids. The CDR3 region is CASSFYRGGSGNTIYF. In nucleotides, the CDR3 is TGTGCCAGCAGCTTCTACAGGGGGGGCTCTGGAAACACCATATATTTT.

This chain links TRBV10-2 with TRBJ1-5; D gene uncertain. CDR3 size: 13 residues. Looked up from germline, CDR1 is WSHSY and CDR2 is SAAADI. V was shortened by 0 bases and J by 10 bases, with 10 bases between the two germline ends. For the CDR3, the DNA is TGCGCCAGCAGTGAGTCCCCCGGGTACCCCCAGCATTTT. Translation gives CASSESPGYPQHF.

The chain is built from TRBV5-4 and TRBJ2-2, with TRBD1 identical over 7 bases. The CDR3 totals 15 residues. Germline V CDR1 and CDR2: SGHNT, YYREEE (reference sequence). Trimming cost V 2 bases and J 6 bases; bases outside gene matches: 7. The CDR3 region has the DNA TGTGCCAGCAGCTTAAGCACAGGGGAAGCCGGGGAGCTGTTTTTT. Protein product: CASSLSTGEAGELFF. Filled out from reference TRBV5-4 and TRBJ2-2, the complete variable domain reads ETGVTQSPTHLIKTRGQQVTLRCSSQSGHNTVSWYQQALGQGPQFIFQYYREEENGRGNFPPRFSGLQFPNYSSELNVNALELDDSALYLCASSLSTGEAGELFFGEGSRLTVL.

V gene TRBV6-5 combines with J gene TRBJ2-2; D is perhaps TRBD2 (7 bases). Trimming shortened V by 8 bases and J by 6 bases, and 13 bases separated the two germline ends. Germline V gives CDR1 MNHEY, CDR2 SVGAGI. CDR3 length: 13 amino acids. CDR3: CASGGARAGELFF. Written as DNA, the CDR3 is TGTGCCAGCGGGGGGGCGCGCGCCGGGGAGCTGTTTTTT.

This chain links TRBV27 with TRBJ1-6; 8 nucleotides align to TRBD1. CDR1 MNHEY and CDR2 SMNVEV come from the germline V gene (reference sequence). This CDR3 spans 17 amino acids. The V and J ends lost 8 bases and 7 bases, in that order; junction bases with no gene match: 16. The DNA of the CDR3 is TGTGCCAGCGCTAAATACGCGACAGGGGAAGTAAATTCACCCCTCCACTTT. This gives the protein CASAKYATGEVNSPLHF.

The sample holds a few counts of this clone. V is TRBV9 and J is TRBJ1-1; no reliable D call. CDR3 length equals 13 residues. The V gene lost 0 bases and the J gene lost 1 base, with 4 bases spanning the gap. Germline V lookup: CDR1 SGDLS, CDR2 YYNGEE. The CDR3 nucleotides are TGTGCCAGCAGCGTAGAACAGAACACTGAAGCTTTCTTT. Translating gives CASSVEQNTEAFF.

This clone was detected once. The rearrangement uses TRBV9 and TRBJ2-7; TRBD2 aligns across 8 bases. The CDR3 covers 15 residues. From germline, CDR1 is SGDLS and CDR2 YYNGEE. Trimming took 3 bases from V and 6 from J; bases not matched to a gene: 11. This CDR3 is CASSAIAGWAREQYF. CDR3 coding DNA: TGTGCCAGCAGCGCGATAGCGGGATGGGCTCGCGAGCAGTACTTC.

This clone appeared a few times. This chain uses TRBV28 with TRBJ2-7; 9 nucleotides agree with TRBD2. Per the germline V gene, CDR1 is MDHEN and CDR2 is SYDVKM. Trimming cost V 5 bases and J 2 bases; bases outside gene matches: 10. This CDR3 comprises 16 residues. The CDR3 here is CASSSYSGGAPYEQYF. CDR3 nucleotides: TGTGCCAGCAGTAGTTATAGCGGGGGCGCGCCCTACGAGCAGTACTTC.

This clone turned up a few times. CDR3 in DNA: TGTGCCAGCAGCTTCGACAGTCCTTTAGGGGAGACCCAGTACTTC. Its translation: CASSFDSPLGETQYF. V and J are TRBV7-9 and TRBJ2-5, with a possible D match to TRBD1 (5 bases). This CDR3 has 15 amino acids. Germline loops: CDR1 SEHNR, CDR2 FQNEAQ (reference sequence). V was pared by 3 bases and J by 5 bases, with 16 bases between.

V and J are TRBV5-1 and TRBJ1-1; TRBD1 aligns across 10 bases. This CDR3 region has 15 residues. Per germline, CDR1 SGHRS and CDR2 YFSETQ. V lost 2 bases, J lost 1 base, and 2 bases stayed unmatched. The CDR3 reads CASSLRQGANTEAFF. DNA of the CDR3: TGCGCCAGCAGCTTAAGACAGGGGGCGAACACTGAAGCTTTCTTT.

The rearrangement joins TRBV5-4 to TRBJ2-1, with 10 positions matching TRBD2. Per germline, CDR1 SGHNT and CDR2 YYREEE (reference sequence). The ends lost 4 bases at V and 1 base at J; junction bases unmatched: 8. The length of the CDR3 is 17 residues. CDR3 residues: CASSTWGLAFSYNEQFF. CDR3 DNA: TGTGCCAGCAGCACATGGGGACTAGCGTTTTCCTACAATGAGCAGTTCTTC.

There are a few counts of this clone. The chain employs TRBV4-1 and TRBJ2-7; 8 positions agree with TRBD1. Germline CDR1 and CDR2: MGHRA and YSYEKL. The CDR3 contains 15 residues. With V trimmed by 1 base and J by 1 base, 3 bases remained unmatched. The CDR3 DNA sequence: TGCGCCAGCAGCCAAGTCGACAGGGGATCCTACGAGCAGTACTTC. Protein: CASSQVDRGSYEQYF.

The chain links TRBV30 to TRBJ2-7; the match to TRBD1 covers 8 bases. Germline CDR1 GTSNPN, CDR2 SVGIG (reference sequence). This CDR3 has 16 residues. The ends lost 7 bases at V and 0 bases at J; junction bases unmatched: 14. The CDR3 here is CALTTLPGQDSYEQYF. CDR3 nucleotide sequence: TGTGCCTTAACTACCCTCCCGGGACAGGACTCCTACGAGCAGTACTTC. Full variable domain (rest looked up from reference TRBV30 and TRBJ2-7): SQTIHQWPATLVQPVGSPLSLECTVEGTSNPNLYWYRQAAGRGLQLLFYSVGIGQISSEVPQNLSASRPQDRQFILSSKKLLLSDSGFYLCALTTLPGQDSYEQYFGPGTRLTVT.

This clone was found a few times. The rearrangement uses TRBV5-4 and TRBJ1-6; no definite D call. Germline V gene sequence: CDR1 SGHNT, CDR2 YYREEE (reference sequence). The ends were cut back, 0 bases at V and 7 bases at J, with 14 bases in the middle. The CDR3 consists of 16 residues. Here the CDR3 reads CASSLGPREQNSPLHF. The CDR3 DNA follows: TGTGCCAGCAGCTTGGGGCCCCGGGAGCAAAATTCACCCCTCCACTTT.

This clone has a handful of counts. The chain joins TRBV4-1 to TRBJ1-4; possibly TRBD1 for D (5 bases). V shed 3 bases and J shed 0 bases, with 20 bases lying between them. The CDR3 is 19 residues long. Germline V gene sequence: CDR1 MGHRA, CDR2 YSYEKL. The CDR3 nucleotides read TGCGCCAGCAGCCATCCGACAGCAACCACAGACTCAACTAATGAAAAACTGTTTTTT. Amino acids: CASSHPTATTDSTNEKLFF.

This rearrangement joins TRBV7-2 to TRBJ1-2, with a weak D call TRBD1 (6 bases). CDR1 and CDR2 from the germline V gene are SGHTA and FQGNSA. Between the trimmed V and J ends, which lost 5 bases and 0 bases, there was a span of 13 bases. There are 15 residues in the CDR3. DNA of the CDR3: TGTGCCAGCAGCCGCGGACAGTCCTCTAACTATGGCTACACCTTC. It is translated as CASSRGQSSNYGYTF.

In this sample, this clone turned up once. This chain uses TRBV14 with TRBJ2-2; maybe TRBD2 (5 bases). This CDR3 is 18 amino acids long. V gave up 4 bases and J gave up 1 base, with 19 bases separating them. Germline CDR1 reads SGHDN; CDR2 reads FVKESK. The CDR3 bases are TGTGCCAGCAGCCCCCGGGGTTGGGCAGGTCAGAACACCGGGGAGCTGTTTTTT. It translates to CASSPRGWAGQNTGELFF.

V is TRBV2 and J is TRBJ1-1; tentatively, D is TRBD1 (6 bases). Germline CDR1 reads SNHLY; CDR2 reads FYNNEI. Trimming pared 8 bases from V and 10 bases from J, leaving 11 bases between. The CDR3 runs 10 residues. The CDR3 reads CASYTGPAFF. The DNA for the CDR3 is TGTGCCAGCTACACAGGGCCAGCTTTCTTT. The full variable domain, in which reference TRBV2 and TRBJ1-1 provide the parts outside the CDR3, is EPEVTQTPSHQVTQMGQEVILRCVPISNHLYFYWYRQILGQKVEFLVSFYNNEISEKSEIFDDQFSVERPDGSNFTLKIRSTKLEDSAMYFCASYTGPAFFGQGTRLTVV.

V usage is TRBV7-9 and J usage is TRBJ2-7, with 9 bases that match TRBD1. This CDR3 comprises 14 residues. Germline CDR1 SEHNR, CDR2 FQNEAQ (reference sequence). V was pared by 5 bases and J by 3 bases, with 5 bases of the junction left unmatched. The CDR3 here is CASSPGQGLYEQYF. Here the CDR3 DNA reads TGTGCCAGCAGCCCGGGACAGGGCCTCTACGAGCAGTACTTC.

The genes are TRBV13 and TRBJ2-3, with 10 bases aligning to TRBD2. Germline CDR1 reads PRHDT; CDR2 reads FYEKMQ (reference sequence). CDR3 size: 14 residues. J gave up 6 bases and V 4 bases, and 4 bases lay outside the gene matches. CDR3 in DNA: TGTGCCAGCAGCTCCGGGACTAGCGCGGATACGCAGTATTTT. It translates to CASSSGTSADTQYF.

The genes are TRBV7-2 and TRBJ1-6, with D tentatively TRBD1 (6 bases). The CDR3 has 16 residues. Germline lookup yields CDR1 SGHTA and CDR2 FQGNSA. Trimming left V 1 base short and J 10 bases short, with 17 bases between. CDR3 protein: CASSLEAAGVNSPLHF. The CDR3 region has the DNA TGTGCCAGCAGCTTAGAGGCGGCAGGGGTGAACTCACCCCTCCACTTT. The full variable domain, completed using reference TRBV7-2 and TRBJ1-6, is GAGVSQSPSNKVTEKGKDVELRCDPISGHTALYWYRQSLGQGLEFLIYFQGNSAPDKSGLPSDRFSAERTGGSVSTLTIQRTQQEDSAVYLCASSLEAAGVNSPLHFGNGTRLTVT.

The chain carries TRBV19 and TRBJ1-1; no clear D gene. Germline values: CDR1 LNHDA, CDR2 SQIVND (reference sequence). The CDR3 is made up of 12 amino acids. Trimming took 4 bases from V and 4 from J, leaving 7 bases between them. The CDR3 bases are TGTGCCAGTAGTACCCGTAGCACTGAAGCTTTCTTT. As protein: CASSTRSTEAFF.

The chain recombines TRBV5-5 with TRBJ1-2, with D possibly being TRBD1 (5 bases). V was shortened by 1 base and J by 4 bases, with 11 bases between the two germline ends. The CDR3 runs 14 residues. Germline V gene lookup returns CDR1 SGHKS and CDR2 YYEKEE (reference sequence). Written as DNA, the CDR3 is TGTGCCAGCAGCTTGACAGGCGGGATCTATGGCTACACCTTC. Its protein product is CASSLTGGIYGYTF.

The genes are TRBV7-2 and TRBJ1-1; the D gene is possibly TRBD1 (5 bases). V lost 4 bases and J 1 base, leaving 7 bases between the germline ends. The CDR3 consists of 13 residues. CDR1 and CDR2 (germline): SGHTA, FQGNSA. The CDR3 DNA sequence: TGTGCCAGCAGCTGGGGCCAGAACACTGAAGCTTTCTTT. Translated: CASSWGQNTEAFF.